These 18 T cell receptor beta chains originate from one sample sequenced in a study of control samples from healthy donors and cancer patients. This table comes from immunoSEQ multiplex PCR, and its TCRdb copy is limited to in-frame clones, with some not included. Of some 80,000 clones in the sample, 85% to 90% were seen once. Input material: PBMCs. Source of these receptors: a woman aged 60-75 years with head and neck cancer.

The V gene is TRBV14, the J gene TRBJ1-1; 7 bases match TRBD1. V was clipped by 4 bases and J by 3 bases; unmatched bases: 8. Germline lookup yields CDR1 SGHDN and CDR2 FVKESK. This CDR3 is built from 15 residues. The CDR3 spells CASSRQQGWYTEAFF. As DNA, the CDR3 is TGTGCCAGCAGCCGTCAACAGGGGTGGTACACTGAAGCTTTCTTT.

In DNA form, the CDR3 reads TGTGCCTGGAGAAGACCCGACAGGCGGAACGAGCAGTACTTC. Amino acid sequence: CAWRRPDRRNEQYF. The rearrangement joins TRBV30 to TRBJ2-7; tentatively, D is TRBD1 (6 bases). Trimming stripped 3 bases from V and 5 bases from J, with 17 bases between. CDR3 length: 14 amino acids. Germline lookup yields CDR1 GTSNPN and CDR2 SVGIG (reference sequence). Combining the CDR3 with reference TRBV30 and TRBJ2-7 gives the whole variable domain SQTIHQWPATLVQPVGSPLSLECTVEGTSNPNLYWYRQAAGRGLQLLFYSVGIGQISSEVPQNLSASRPQDRQFILSSKKLLLSDSGFYLCAWRRPDRRNEQYFGPGTRLTVT.

The J gene is TRBJ1-6, the V gene TRBV7-2; D uncertain. V lost 5 bases and J 14 bases, leaving 13 bases between the germline ends. This CDR3 region has 12 residues. CDR1 is SGHTA, CDR2 FQGNSA, per germline. The CDR3 protein is CASSGKDETLHF. CDR3 in DNA: TGTGCCAGCAGCGGCAAAGATGAGACCCTCCACTTT.

Only one count was recorded for this clone. The rearrangement uses TRBV5-1 and TRBJ1-3; D is unclear. This CDR3 contains 14 residues. V lost 0 bases and J 2 bases, leaving 6 bases between the germline ends. Looked up from germline, CDR1 is SGHRS and CDR2 is YFSETQ. This CDR3 reads CASSLGGTGNTIYF. The CDR3 DNA is TGCGCCAGCAGCTTGGGAGGGACTGGAAACACCATATATTTT.

This chain links TRBV7-9 with TRBJ1-1; 7 bases line up with TRBD1. V dropped 3 bases and J dropped 1; count of bases not matched to a gene: 2. Germline V gene sequence: CDR1 SEHNR, CDR2 FQNEAQ (reference sequence). The CDR3 has 14 residues. The CDR3 spells CASSLGQQNTEAFF. The CDR3, as DNA: TGTGCCAGCAGCTTGGGACAGCAGAACACTGAAGCTTTCTTT.

The chain uses TRBV29-1 and TRBJ1-5, with a weak D call TRBD1 (6 bases). V dropped 4 bases and J dropped 3 bases, with 7 bases sitting between them. The length of the CDR3 is 12 residues. Germline-derived CDR1 and CDR2 are SQVTM and ANQGSEA. In DNA form, the CDR3 reads TGCAGCGTTGGACAGGCCAATCAGCCCCAGCATTTT. As protein: CSVGQANQPQHF.

The chain carries TRBV7-9 and TRBJ2-3; D unclear. V shed 7 bases and J shed 2 bases, with 13 bases lying between them. This CDR3 spans 14 amino acids. Per the germline V gene, CDR1 is SEHNR and CDR2 is FQNEAQ (reference sequence). CDR3 in amino acids: CASTSRGFTDTQYF. In nucleotides, the CDR3 is TGTGCCAGCACCTCGCGAGGATTCACAGATACGCAGTATTTT.

In its sample, this clone was seen once. The rearrangement links TRBV2 to TRBJ1-5, with D uncertain. The CDR3 is 13 amino acids. CDR1 and CDR2 (germline): SNHLY, FYNNEI. With 6 bases removed from V and 4 bases from J, the gap between germline ends came to 10 bases. The CDR3 bases are TGTGCCAGCAGCGCCGAATTAAATCAGCCCCAGCATTTT. Translation: CASSAELNQPQHF.

The chain uses TRBV19 and TRBJ2-1, with TRBD1 matching over 7 bases. Looked up from germline, CDR1 is LNHDA and CDR2 is SQIVND (reference sequence). The CDR3 extends over 15 amino acids. V shed 5 bases, J shed 10 bases, and the junction held 14 bases outside the gene matches. CDR3 protein: CASSPPTTGLREQFF. The CDR3 DNA reads as TGTGCCAGTAGTCCTCCAACGACAGGGTTAAGAGAGCAGTTCTTC.

The chain carries TRBV6-5 and TRBJ2-3; 8 bases align to TRBD2. This CDR3 comprises 14 residues. The V gene end was trimmed by 6 bases and the J gene end by 6 bases; junction bases not matched to a gene: 8. Germline CDR1 is MNHEY and CDR2 is SVGAGI. CDR3 sequence: CASSSSGSPDTQYF. DNA of the CDR3: TGTGCCAGCAGCTCTAGCGGGTCTCCCGATACGCAGTATTTT.

This sequence joins TRBV5-6 and TRBJ1-5, with D tentatively TRBD1 (6 bases). The CDR3 runs to 14 residues. Germline V gene sequence: CDR1 SGHDT, CDR2 YYEEEE. With 1 base removed from V and 6 bases from J, the gap between germline ends came to 11 bases. The CDR3: CASSLRQGSQPQHF. Written as DNA, the CDR3 is TGTGCCAGCAGCTTGAGGCAGGGGAGTCAGCCCCAGCATTTT.

The count of this clone is one. This sequence joins TRBV6-5 and TRBJ2-7; D may be TRBD2 (5 bases). The germline V and J ends were trimmed by 5 bases and 0 bases, with 11 bases remaining between them. CDR1 and CDR2 from the germline V gene are MNHEY and SVGAGI. This CDR3 has 14 amino acids. The CDR3 DNA reads TGTGCCAGCAGTATAGCGAGCAGCTCCTACGAGCAGTACTTC. Amino acids: CASSIASSSYEQYF.

The chain is built from TRBV7-9 and TRBJ2-2; a possible D gene is TRBD2 (5 bases). Trimming removed 7 bases from V and 5 bases from J, with 14 bases in between. Germline CDR1 is SEHNR and CDR2 is FQNEAQ (reference sequence). The CDR3 totals 14 residues. Here the CDR3 reads CASTLTIPTGELFF. The CDR3 coding sequence is TGTGCCAGCACCTTGACTATTCCGACCGGGGAGCTGTTTTTT.

The chain employs TRBV2 and TRBJ2-4; 14 nucleotides align to TRBD2. The germline gives CDR1 SNHLY, CDR2 FYNNEI. The CDR3 covers 14 residues. V lost 6 bases, J lost 9 bases, and 4 bases stayed unmatched. The CDR3 loop reads CASRAGTSGSIQYF. CDR3 in DNA: TGTGCCAGCAGGGCCGGGACTAGCGGGAGCATTCAGTACTTC.

The chain recombines TRBV7-8 with TRBJ1-5; TRBD1 is a possible D gene (6 bases). CDR3 size: 18 residues. In germline, CDR1 is SGHVS, CDR2 FQNEAQ. Trimming removed 5 bases at V and 0 bases at J, with 20 bases between. The CDR3 bases are TGTGCCAGCAGCGCCCGGGGCCGGGGGGCAGATAGCAATCAGCCCCAGCATTTT. Its protein is CASSARGRGADSNQPQHF.

The CDR3 bases are TGTGCCAGTAGCCCGGGACAGGGAGCGGGCGAGCAGTACTTC. Translating gives CASSPGQGAGEQYF. The chain has TRBV19 and TRBJ2-7; 9 bases are shared with TRBD1. Unmatched junction bases numbered 9, after V lost 6 bases and J lost 6 bases. CDR1 LNHDA and CDR2 SQIVND come from the germline V gene (reference sequence). The CDR3 has 14 residues.

A few counts support this clone. V is TRBV19 and J is TRBJ1-5; maybe TRBD1 (5 bases). Trimming removed 5 bases from V and 0 bases from J, with 11 bases in between. The CDR3 is made up of 15 amino acids. Germline V gene lookup returns CDR1 LNHDA and CDR2 SQIVND (reference sequence). CDR3 sequence reads: CASSLGGVSNQPQHF. CDR3 DNA sequence: TGTGCCAGTAGTCTCGGGGGGGTTAGCAATCAGCCCCAGCATTTT.

This chain uses TRBV18 with TRBJ2-5, with 12 bases fitting TRBD1. Losses at the gene ends were 3 bases for V and 3 bases for J; bases not matched to a gene: 8. Germline lookup yields CDR1 KGHSH and CDR2 LQKENI. The CDR3 is 17 amino acids. This chain's CDR3 is CASSPRDRGRKEETQYF. CDR3 DNA sequence: TGTGCCAGCTCACCCCGGGACAGGGGGCGCAAGGAAGAGACCCAGTACTTC.